This passage covers 26 T cell receptor beta chains from one sample sequenced in a study of blood T cell repertoires in COVID-19. Clones were read by immunoSEQ multiplex PCR, and TCRdb kept only the in-frame ones, dropping some. This sample has more than 200,000 clones, with roughly 88% found just once. The sequencing sample was made of peripheral blood. These receptors came from a human donor in a cohort sampled during active COVID-19.

The chain is built from TRBV19 and TRBJ1-2, with no clear D. This CDR3 is 14 amino acids long. The V gene lost 4 bases and the J gene lost 1 base, with 10 bases spanning the gap. Germline CDR1 is LNHDA and CDR2 is SQIVND (reference sequence). For the CDR3, the DNA is TGTGCCAGTAGTAGGAAGAGGGATAACTATGGCTACACCTTC. The encoded protein is CASSRKRDNYGYTF.

The chain joins TRBV6-5 to TRBJ1-2; no reliable D call. The CDR3 has 14 amino acids. Germline V lookup: CDR1 MNHEY, CDR2 SVGAGI. The V end lost 8 bases, the J end lost 0 bases, and 13 bases lay between the germline ends. CDR3 sequence (DNA): TGTGCCAGCGGCACCCTCAGGACTAACTATGGCTACACCTTC. Protein sequence: CASGTLRTNYGYTF.

The chain links TRBV7-2 to TRBJ1-3, with TRBD1 identical over 9 bases. Germline lookup yields CDR1 SGHTA and CDR2 FQGNSA. The length of the CDR3 is 15 residues. The V and J ends lost 5 bases and 2 bases, in that order; junction bases with no gene match: 4. CDR3: CASSGQGSAGNTIYF. CDR3 sequence (DNA): TGTGCCAGCAGCGGACAGGGGTCGGCTGGAAACACCATATATTTT.

CDR3 sequence reads: CASSMRGEQYF. The CDR3 region has the DNA TGTGCCAGTAGTATGCGAGGAGAGCAGTACTTC. This chain connects TRBV19 to TRBJ2-7; D not certain. Germline V CDR1 and CDR2: LNHDA, SQIVND (reference sequence). V dropped 3 bases and J dropped 7 bases, with 7 bases sitting between them. CDR3 size: 11 residues.

This rearrangement joins TRBV2 to TRBJ2-1; 8 bases agree with TRBD2. Germline-derived CDR1 and CDR2 are SNHLY and FYNNEI. This CDR3 comprises 15 residues. The V and J ends lost 11 bases and 0 bases, in that order; junction bases with no gene match: 9. Written as DNA, the CDR3 is TGTGCCGCAGCGGGGGCCCGAAGCTCCTACAATGAGCAGTTCTTC. As protein: CAAAGARSSYNEQFF.

Details on this clone: No conserved phenylalanine or tryptophan ends this CDR3, so it is likely a read error. Because the CDR3's place on the DNA is in doubt, the DNA is left out and the CDR3 is given as listed by TCRdb. J is TRBJ2-7 and V is TRBV5-6; TRBD2 is the table's D call, not checked against the DNA. Including both end residues, the CDR3 is 10 amino acids long. Per germline, CDR1 SGHDT and CDR2 YYEEEE. The CDR3: CARSSDGESL.

The chain joins TRBV6-4 to TRBJ2-5; TRBD2 matches at 8 bases. This CDR3 has 14 residues. V lost 3 bases to trimming and J lost 3 bases; unmatched junction nucleotides: 3. Germline V lookup: CDR1 MRHNA, CDR2 SNTAGT. CDR3 residues: CASSEGLAKETQYF. The CDR3 bases are TGTGCCAGCAGTGAAGGACTAGCTAAAGAGACCCAGTACTTC.

The chain recombines TRBV5-1 with TRBJ1-2; TRBD1 agrees at 8 bases. The CDR3 runs to 16 residues. The J segment lost 5 bases and the V segment lost 5 bases, leaving 14 bases of the junction unmatched. CDR1 SGHRS and CDR2 YFSETQ come from the germline V gene. This CDR3 reads CASRSGGDPAAYGYTF. CDR3 nucleotides: TGCGCCAGCAGGTCAGGGGGCGACCCGGCGGCGTATGGCTACACCTTC.

Regarding this clone: Sequence at one end of the junction differs from germline and may be a read error. The chain has TRBV7-7 and TRBJ2-7; perhaps TRBD2 as D (6 bases). Germline lookup yields CDR1 SSHAT and CDR2 FNYEAQ (reference sequence). The CDR3 has 15 amino acids. The CDR3, as DNA: TGTGCTAGCAGCTTAGGTAGCGGACTCTCCTACGAGCAGTACTTC. Encoded protein: CASSLGSGLSYEQYF.

V gene TRBV4-1 combines with J gene TRBJ1-2; 7 nucleotides match TRBD1. Germline V gene sequence: CDR1 MGHRA, CDR2 YSYEKL. Trimming at V came to 1 base and at J to 4 bases, leaving 6 bases not matched to a gene. The CDR3 is 15 amino acids. Here the CDR3 reads CASSQASRGVYGYTF. CDR3 nucleotides: TGCGCCAGCAGCCAAGCCTCCAGGGGGGTCTATGGCTACACCTTC.

This chain uses TRBV6-5 with TRBJ2-7, with 14 bases fitting TRBD2. The CDR3 has 15 residues. V shed 6 bases, J shed 4 bases, and the junction held 5 bases outside the gene matches. Germline V gives CDR1 MNHEY, CDR2 SVGAGI. CDR3 sequence (DNA): TGTGCCAGCAGGGGGACTAGCGGGAGTCTATACGAGCAGTACTTC. Translated: CASRGTSGSLYEQYF.

This chain links TRBV6-2 or TRBV6-3 with TRBJ2-7; 7 bases are a match to TRBD2. The germline gives CDR1 MNHEY, CDR2 SVGEGT. With 4 bases clipped from V and 2 bases from J, the junction kept 11 bases outside the gene matches. The CDR3 runs 16 residues. This CDR3 reads CASSSDKTSSPYEQYF. DNA of the CDR3: TGTGCCAGCAGTTCCGATAAGACTAGCAGTCCCTACGAGCAGTACTTC.

Worth noting for this clone: Additional DNA sequences in this sample encode the identical CDR3. The V gene is TRBV7-2, the J gene TRBJ2-7, with TRBD2 matching 7 bases. CDR1 SGHTA and CDR2 FQGNSA come from the germline V gene. The length of the CDR3 is 14 residues. V gave up 1 base and J gave up 1 base; unmatched junction bases: 1. The CDR3: CASSLGRGSYEQYF. CDR3 DNA sequence: TGTGCCAGCAGCTTAGGGCGGGGGTCCTACGAGCAGTACTTC.

This clone was seen once. The chain carries TRBV7-2 and TRBJ2-7, with TRBD2 matching 8 bases. CDR1 is SGHTA, CDR2 FQGNSA, per germline. V was clipped by 3 bases and J by 2 bases; unmatched bases: 3. CDR3 length: 14 amino acids. DNA for the CDR3: TGTGCCAGCAGCTTTAGCGGGGAAACCTACGAGCAGTACTTC. The encoded protein is CASSFSGETYEQYF.

This sequence joins TRBV4-3 and TRBJ2-6; TRBD2 might be the D (7 bases). Germline CDR1 and CDR2: LGHNA and YSLEER. The CDR3 sequence is 18 residues long. Trimming took 0 bases from V and 1 from J, leaving 13 bases between them. CDR3 DNA: TGCGCCAGCAGCCAAGAAGGGGGGGCCATGTCTGGGGCCAACGTCCTGACTTTC. This gives the protein CASSQEGGAMSGANVLTF.

The chain employs TRBV18 and TRBJ1-1; D may be TRBD1 (5 bases). Germline lookup yields CDR1 KGHSH and CDR2 LQKENI. The CDR3 length is 14 residues. Trimming took 2 bases from V and 4 from J, leaving 11 bases between them. This chain's CDR3 is CASSPLQGSTEAFF. In DNA form, the CDR3 reads TGTGCCAGCTCACCATTGCAGGGAAGCACTGAAGCTTTCTTT.

A remark on this clone: At one end, the junction sequence differs from germline, possibly due to a read error. The rearrangement links TRBV7-2 to TRBJ1-6; D is uncertain. CDR1 and CDR2 (germline): SGHTA, FQGNSA. The CDR3 is 15 amino acids. CDR3 in amino acids: CASSLWTPENSPLHF. CDR3 sequence (DNA): TGTGCCAGCAGCTTATGGACTCCCGAAAATTCCCCCCTCCACTTT.

The CDR3 nucleotides read TGTGCCAGCTCATGGGACAGGGCTCAGCCCCAGCATTTT. It is translated as CASSWDRAQPQHF. This chain uses TRBV18 with TRBJ1-5, with 9 bases that match TRBD1. The CDR3 is 13 residues long. Germline V gives CDR1 KGHSH, CDR2 LQKENI. With V trimmed by 5 bases and J by 6 bases, 2 bases remained unmatched.

The rearrangement links TRBV5-4 to TRBJ2-7; D is possibly TRBD2 (6 bases). V dropped 2 bases and J dropped 6 bases, with 9 bases sitting between them. Germline CDR1 is SGHNT and CDR2 is YYREEE (reference sequence). The CDR3 sequence is 12 residues long. The CDR3 region has the DNA TGTGCCAGCAGCTTCGGGGGAGGCGAGCAGTACTTC. Its protein is CASSFGGGEQYF.

This clone has more than one count but fewer than ten. The chain recombines TRBV20-1 with TRBJ2-7, with unresolved D. Trimming took off 5 bases at V and 3 bases at J, with 8 bases between the two ends. There are 11 residues in the CDR3. Germline CDR1 reads DFQATT; CDR2 reads SNEGSKA (reference sequence). CDR3 sequence: CSAYAYYEQYF. In DNA form, the CDR3 reads TGCAGTGCTTATGCCTACTACGAGCAGTACTTC.

The chain combines TRBV14 with TRBJ1-2, with D perhaps matching TRBD1 (6 bases). CDR3 length: 16 amino acids. Germline-derived CDR1 and CDR2 are SGHDN and FVKESK. V lost 4 bases and J lost 0, with 15 bases in between. CDR3 sequence (DNA): TGTGCCAGCAGCCCAGCCGGGACACCGACTAACTATGGCTACACCTTC. It yields the protein CASSPAGTPTNYGYTF.

The V gene is TRBV19, the J gene TRBJ2-5; TRBD2 aligns across 12 bases. CDR3 length equals 17 residues. Unmatched junction bases numbered 8, after V lost 2 bases and J lost 4 bases. Germline CDR1 reads LNHDA; CDR2 reads SQIVND (reference sequence). The CDR3 region is CASSIRGLAGSPETQYF. As DNA, the CDR3 is TGTGCCAGTAGTATAAGAGGACTAGCGGGGAGCCCAGAGACCCAGTACTTC. The whole variable domain, filled in from reference TRBV19 and TRBJ2-5, reads DGGITQSPKYLFRKEGQNVTLSCEQNLNHDAMYWYRQDPGQGLRLIYYSQIVNDFQKGDIAEGYSVSREKKESFPLTVTSAQKNPTAFYLCASSIRGLAGSPETQYFGPGTRLLVL.

This clone appeared a single time. The V gene is TRBV15, the J gene TRBJ2-7; 7 nucleotides match TRBD2. J lost 3 bases, V lost 1 base, and 3 bases had no gene match. CDR3 length: 14 amino acids. Germline CDR1 is LNHNV and CDR2 is YYDKDF (reference sequence). This chain's CDR3 is CATSRGGEGYEQYF. CDR3 DNA sequence: TGTGCCACCAGCAGAGGAGGGGAGGGCTACGAGCAGTACTTC.

The rearrangement uses TRBV5-6 and TRBJ2-2, with 9 bases lining up with TRBD2. The junction had 8 bases not matched to a gene; V was cut back by 2 bases and J by 6 bases. This CDR3 region has 16 residues. Germline V gives CDR1 SGHDT, CDR2 YYEEEE. In DNA, the CDR3 is TGTGCCAGCAGCTTCGGAGGGACTAGCACCTCCGGGGAGCTGTTTTTT. This gives the protein CASSFGGTSTSGELFF.

In its sample, this clone was seen once. The V gene is TRBV6-5, the J gene TRBJ2-7, with D possibly TRBD1 on 6 matching bases. From germline, CDR1 is MNHEY and CDR2 SVGAGI. V was shortened by 2 bases and J by 2 bases, with 7 bases between the two germline ends. The CDR3 runs 13 residues. CDR3 in DNA: TGTGCCAGCAGTTACAGGGACACCTACGAGCAGTACTTC. Encoded protein: CASSYRDTYEQYF.

This clone appeared once. The J gene is TRBJ1-4, the V gene TRBV27, with TRBD1 matching 9 bases. CDR1 and CDR2 (germline): MNHEY, SMNVEV (reference sequence). This CDR3 comprises 18 residues. V shed 1 base, J shed 6 bases, and the junction held 12 bases outside the gene matches. The CDR3 protein is CASSLFPGQGRRDEKLFF. CDR3 in DNA: TGTGCCAGCAGTTTATTTCCGGGACAGGGACGCCGAGATGAAAAACTGTTTTTT.